This T cell receptor (beta chain) was profiled in a study of control samples from healthy donors and cancer patients (dated by TCRdb to 2018 to 2021). Reading from cysteine to phenylalanine, the CDR3 counts 13 amino acids. Only CDR3 DNA remains: 39 bases, in frame from the first base. After removal of 5 bases from V and 5 bases from J, the junction retains 5 bases not matched to a gene. The library came from the immunoSEQ multiplex PCR assay. The source is immuneACCESS, and TCRdb retained only in-frame sequences with V and J called. Part of the clones is not carried over; for the studies checked, unresolved V genes explain less than half of this, and the remainder is unexplained. Across this sample there are about 28,000 clones, with approximately 87% seen only once. In total, the top ten clones hold 1.6% of the sample. With respect to this clone: The antigen it binds to is not known. No quality values exist for individual bases; no much larger clone is one base distant.

This clonotype was sampled from a woman aged 40-49 years with lung cancer. The rearranged segments are TRBV12-3 or TRBV12-4 and TRBJ2-5; 7 junctional bases match TRBD1. The sequenced material came from PBMCs. The nucleotides read TGTGCCAGCAGTCCTTTAGGGGGCGAGACCCAGTACTTC. Its coded protein is CASSPLGGETQYF.